A single sample is the source of the 11 T cell receptor beta chains below, sequenced in a study of blood T cell repertoires in COVID-19 (TCRdb year 2020). The library was generated by the immunoSEQ multiplex PCR assay. Sourced from immuneACCESS, this table was stored by TCRdb with only in-frame sequences that have V and J called. A share of the clones is absent; for the studies checked, an unresolved V gene accounts for under half, and the remainder has no known explanation. The sample table contains under 200,000 clones; only one count was recorded for over 70% of them. The ten largest clones add up to about 10% of the sample. The sequenced sample was PBMCs or T cells enriched from blood (not recorded which). These receptors all stem from a man aged 45-65 years who had recovered from COVID-19.

The gene calls are TRBV19 and TRBJ2-7, with a weak D call TRBD2 (5 bases). This CDR3 contains 15 residues. The germline CDR1 and CDR2 sequences are LNHDA and SQIVND (reference sequence). V was clipped by 7 bases and J by 0 bases, with 16 bases between them. The CDR3 loop reads CASKGGLQSSYEQYF. The DNA of the CDR3 is TGTGCCAGTAAAGGTGGACTGCAGAGCTCCTACGAGCAGTACTTC.

V usage is TRBV10-3 and J usage is TRBJ2-3; D is possibly TRBD2 (6 bases). CDR1 is ENHRY, CDR2 SYGVKD, per germline. The CDR3 is 17 residues long. Deletions cut 6 bases from V and 0 bases from J, with 19 bases between. The chain's CDR3 is CAISKGRGGTSTDTQYF. The CDR3 DNA reads TGTGCCATCAGCAAGGGTCGAGGCGGGACTAGCACAGATACGCAGTATTTT.

The V call is TRBV12-3 or TRBV12-4, the J call TRBJ2-2, with D possibly matching TRBD2 (5 bases). This CDR3 region has 13 residues. V was shortened by 4 bases and J by 8 bases, with 11 bases between the two germline ends. DNA for the CDR3: TGTGCCAGCAGTTGGAGCGGTGGGGGGGAGCTGTTTTTT. This sequence encodes CASSWSGGGELFF.

The chain combines TRBV14 with TRBJ1-2, with no clear D. The CDR3 sequence is 14 residues long. Germline CDR1 reads SGHDN; CDR2 reads FVKESK. The ends were cut back, 4 bases at V and 8 bases at J, with 17 bases in the middle. The CDR3 nucleotides read TGTGCCAGCAGCCCCTCTACTCCGGCAGGCGGCTACACCTTC. Its translation is CASSPSTPAGGYTF.

CDR3 protein: CASSLSGGGHEKLFF. CDR3 DNA: TGTGCCAGCAGCTTATCAGGCGGGGGTCATGAAAAACTGTTTTTT. The chain employs TRBV7-2 and TRBJ1-4; a possible D gene is TRBD1 (5 bases). V lost 2 bases and J 6 bases, leaving 13 bases between the germline ends. The CDR3 covers 15 residues. CDR1 SGHTA and CDR2 FQGNSA come from the germline V gene.

This clone has only a few counts. CDR3 amino acids: CASSEHGNEQFF. The CDR3 nucleotides are TGTGCCAGCAGCGAGCACGGGAATGAGCAGTTCTTC. This chain connects TRBV9 to TRBJ2-1, with unresolved D. The CDR3 has 12 residues. Germline lookup yields CDR1 SGDLS and CDR2 YYNGEE. Deletions cut 3 bases from V and 7 bases from J, with 8 bases between.

The J gene is TRBJ1-3, the V gene TRBV7-8; D gene ambiguous. In germline, CDR1 is SGHVS, CDR2 FQNEAQ. The CDR3 totals 15 residues. V lost 0 bases and J lost 0, with 6 bases in between. The DNA for the CDR3 is TGTGCCAGCAGCTTAGCGGGAGGCTCTGGAAACACCATATATTTT. Translating gives CASSLAGGSGNTIYF.

J is TRBJ1-1 and V is TRBV6-6; D ambiguous. The CDR3 has 13 residues. The germline CDR1 and CDR2 sequences are MNHNY and SVGAGI (reference sequence). The V and J ends lost 9 bases and 1 base respectively, with 12 bases between them. CDR3 protein: CASKTAANTEAFF. In DNA, the CDR3 is TGTGCCAGTAAAACAGCCGCGAACACTGAAGCTTTCTTT.

The chain has TRBV29-1 and TRBJ1-5, with 7 nucleotides matching TRBD1. Trimming took 6 bases from V and 1 from J; bases not matched to a gene: 12. The CDR3 has 16 amino acids. CDR1 SQVTM and CDR2 ANQGSEA come from the germline V gene. The CDR3 loop reads CSVGDSPLSSNQPQHF. DNA for the CDR3: TGCAGCGTCGGGGACAGTCCACTCTCCAGCAATCAGCCCCAGCATTTT.

This chain links TRBV10-1 with TRBJ1-4; D ambiguous. The length of the CDR3 is 17 residues. Germline lookup yields CDR1 WNHNN and CDR2 SYGVQD (reference sequence). Trimming removed 2 bases at V and 4 bases at J, with 17 bases between. This CDR3 is CASSELGLTDYNEKLFF. The CDR3 nucleotides read TGCGCCAGCAGTGAGCTAGGCCTCACAGACTATAATGAAAAACTGTTTTTT.

The chain recombines TRBV18 with TRBJ1-2; D call uncertain. Trimming cost V 3 bases and J 6 bases, with 14 bases left between them. Germline values: CDR1 KGHSH, CDR2 LQKENI. The CDR3 length is 14 residues. CDR3 sequence reads: CASSPPDRAHGYTF. The CDR3 coding sequence is TGTGCCAGCTCACCCCCCGATCGAGCACATGGCTACACCTTC.